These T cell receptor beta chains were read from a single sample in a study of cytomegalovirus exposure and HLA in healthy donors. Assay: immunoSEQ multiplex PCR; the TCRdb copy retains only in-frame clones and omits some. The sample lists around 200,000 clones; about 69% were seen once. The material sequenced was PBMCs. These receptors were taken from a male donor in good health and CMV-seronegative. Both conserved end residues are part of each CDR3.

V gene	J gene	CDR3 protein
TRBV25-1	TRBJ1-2	CASSGGDNYGYTF
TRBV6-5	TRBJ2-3	CASSSPSDTQYF
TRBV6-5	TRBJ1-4	CASSIFTTNEKLFF
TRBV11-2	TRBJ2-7	CASSTSGGSSYEQYF
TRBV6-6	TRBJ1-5	CASSQGTGRIQPQHF
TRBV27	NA	CASSLSPGSSYEQYF
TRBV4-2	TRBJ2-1	CASSQDDGDTYNEQFF
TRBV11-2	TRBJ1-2	CASRTPSQGGGYTF
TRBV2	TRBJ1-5	CASRGDSIGNQPQHF
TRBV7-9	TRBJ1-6	CASSSPGLNSPLHF
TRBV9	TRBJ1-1	CASSPGQTLSF
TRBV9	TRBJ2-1	CASSVARTSGSYNEQFF
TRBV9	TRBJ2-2	CASSPDTGELFF
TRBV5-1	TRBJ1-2	CASSLEQGARPGYTF
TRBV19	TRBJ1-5	CASSATGGRQPQHF
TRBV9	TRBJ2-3	CASSEGTSGGTDTQYF
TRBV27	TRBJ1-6	CASRELDNSPLHF
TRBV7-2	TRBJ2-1	CASSLVGLAYNEQFF
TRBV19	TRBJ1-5	CASSRGGTGRQPQHF
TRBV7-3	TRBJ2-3	CASSWTGGPSDTQYF
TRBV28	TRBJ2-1	CASIAGLAGVRPEFF
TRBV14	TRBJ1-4	CASSPQVGGMRKLFF
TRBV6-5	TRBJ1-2	CASRIGRDSLEGF
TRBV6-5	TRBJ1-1	CASSYSVEFGAFF
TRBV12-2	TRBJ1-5	CASRLGGTRRQPQHF
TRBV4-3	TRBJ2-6	CASSQAGEGSGANVLTF
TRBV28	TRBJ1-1	CASSLNDRGKTEAFF
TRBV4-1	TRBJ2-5	CASSRTLQETQYF
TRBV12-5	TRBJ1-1	CASVMDRGYTEAFF
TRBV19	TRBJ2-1	CASSIPGGRLGNEQFF
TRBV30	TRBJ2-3	CARGETTDTQYF
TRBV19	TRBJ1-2	CASSLIRTGANYGYTF
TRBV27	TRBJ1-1	CASSLIGPGQGMNTEAFF
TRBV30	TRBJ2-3	CARQGVTSTDTQYF
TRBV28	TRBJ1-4	CASSGTASNEKLFF
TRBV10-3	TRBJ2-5	CASGQGLIQETQYF
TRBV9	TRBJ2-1	CASSALFGSDNEQFF
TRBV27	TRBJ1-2	CASSLRGRNYGYTF
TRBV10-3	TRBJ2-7	CAISESRDRAYEQYF
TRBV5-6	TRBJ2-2	CASSLYLEMNTGELFF
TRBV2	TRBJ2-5	CASSFPSGGFGIETQYF
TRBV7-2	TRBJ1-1	CASSKTGDKGEAFF
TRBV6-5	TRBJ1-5	CASSDMPQHF
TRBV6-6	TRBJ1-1	CASSPVRGTEAFF
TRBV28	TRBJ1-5	CASRYTEYSNQPQHF
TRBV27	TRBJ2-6	CASSFSARYSSGANVLTF
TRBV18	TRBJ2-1	CASSPPGTSGGYNEQFF
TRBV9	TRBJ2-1	CASSSVPYNEQFF
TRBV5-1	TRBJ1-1	CASSFPGGSNTEAFF
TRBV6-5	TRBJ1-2	CASSYSISLGGYTF
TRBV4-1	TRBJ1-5	CASSQGDYRHQPQHF
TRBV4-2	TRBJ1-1	CASSQNIPGTEAFF
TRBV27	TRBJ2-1	CASRDLDGTSRYNEQFF
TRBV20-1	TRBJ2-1	CSAAFYEQFF
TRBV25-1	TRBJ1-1	CASSEYAGGTEAFF